This is a list of T cell receptor beta chains from one sample in a study of T cell changes during pregnancy in multiple sclerosis. Here immunoSEQ multiplex PCR was the method, and the copy in TCRdb shows in-frame clones only, minus some. The sample includes 70,000 or so clones, 75% to 95% seen only once; the top ten take under 0.9%. The sample consisted of peripheral blood, taken in the third trimester of pregnancy. Source of these receptors: a female donor in good health, enrolled as a control in a pregnancy study. Both conserved end residues are part of each CDR3. Each record gives: D gene, V gene, J gene, clone size, CDR3 DNA, CDR3 protein. The D gene is left open where the match is weak. Size values are once, few and many counts, or a class for expanded clones, and some rows have none.

.	TRBV7-8	TRBJ2-2	.	TGTGCCAGCAGCTTATGGACTATGGGTAGTACCGGGGAGCTGTTTTTT	CASSLWTMGSTGELFF
.	TRBV6-1	TRBJ2-5	.	TGTGCCAGCAGGGTAGTCCGGTTGCAAGAGACCCAGTACTTC	CASRVVRLQETQYF
TRBD2	TRBV19	TRBJ2-3	.	TGTGCCAGTGGAAACGGGGGGGGTAGCACAGATACGCAGTATTTT	CASGNGGGSTDTQYF
.	TRBV10-1	TRBJ2-7	once	TGCGCCAGCAGTGAGTCCTTACTCCCCCACGAGCAGTACTTC	CASSESLLPHEQYF
TRBD1	TRBV6-5	TRBJ1-6	.	TGTGCCAGCAGCTCGGACAGGGGTAATTCACCCCTCCACTTT	CASSSDRGNSPLHF
.	TRBV2	TRBJ1-6	.	TGTGCCAGCAGTTGGACAACCAAGCTCTCACCCCTCCACTTT	CASSWTTKLSPLHF
.	TRBV6-4	TRBJ1-1	once	TGTGCCAGCAGTGACTCGAGAGGTGAAGCTTTCTTT	CASSDSRGEAFF
.	TRBV19	TRBJ1-5	.	TGTGCCAGTAGTATGGGGACACAGTATCAGCCCCAGCATTTT	CASSMGTQYQPQHF
TRBD1	TRBV5-4	TRBJ2-3	once	TGTGCCAGCAGCCCCGGGACAGGGGAAGGGGATACGCAGTATTTT	CASSPGTGEGDTQYF
.	TRBV6-6	TRBJ1-4	.	TGTGCCAGCAGTTACTCGGCGCGGCCTAATGAAAAACTGTTTTTT	CASSYSARPNEKLFF
.	TRBV11-3	TRBJ2-7	.	TGTGCCAGCAGCTTGGGTGCGGGGAGCTCCTACGAGCAGTACTTC	CASSLGAGSSYEQYF
TRBD1	TRBV11-2	TRBJ1-2	.	TGTGCCAGCAGCTTAGTTGGGACAGGGCCTGGCTACACCTTC	CASSLVGTGPGYTF
.	TRBV19	TRBJ1-3	.	TGTGCCAGTAGGACAGGCTTTTCTGGAAACACCATATATTTT	CASRTGFSGNTIYF
.	TRBV7-9	TRBJ2-3	.	TGTGCCAGCAGCCCCGAGAAGACAGCAGGGCCAGATACGCAGTATTTT	CASSPEKTAGPDTQYF
TRBD1	TRBV7-9	TRBJ1-2	.	TGTGCCAGCAGCTTACCGGGACAGGGGGGAGGCTACACCTTC	CASSLPGQGGGYTF
.	TRBV28	TRBJ1-4	.	TGTGCCAGCAGTTTAGAGGGAGGCGGTGAAAAACTGTTTTTT	CASSLEGGGEKLFF
.	TRBV6-5	TRBJ2-3	.	TGTGCCAGCAGTTTGGAAGGGGCCCTTGGCACAGATACGCAGTATTTT	CASSLEGALGTDTQYF
.	TRBV25-1	TRBJ1-2	.	TGTGCCAGCAGTGACGCGTTAGGCTACACCTTC	CASSDALGYTF
TRBD1	TRBV7-9	TRBJ1-1	few	TGTGCCAGCAGCACGGGACAGCTGAACACTGAAGCTTTCTTT	CASSTGQLNTEAFF
.	TRBV30	TRBJ2-7	.	TGTGCCTGGAGTGTTTGGGCTATCAGGGGCGAGCAGTACTTC	CAWSVWAIRGEQYF
TRBD1	TRBV5-1	TRBJ2-2	.	TGCGCCAGCAGCCTGAAACAGGGGGCCGGGGAGCTGTTTTTT	CASSLKQGAGELFF
TRBD1	TRBV5-8	TRBJ1-2	.	TGTGCCAGCAGCCCAACCGGGACAGTCTATGGCTACACCTTC	CASSPTGTVYGYTF
TRBD1	TRBV4-3	TRBJ2-1	.	TGCGCCAGCAGCCTCGGGACAGGGGAAAGCAATGAGCAGTTCTTC	CASSLGTGESNEQFF
TRBD1	TRBV9	TRBJ1-1	.	TGTGCCAGCAGCCCTCAGGGGGGGAACACTGAAGCTTTCTTT	CASSPQGGNTEAFF
.	TRBV7-6	TRBJ2-7	.	TGTGCCAGCAGCTCCGGGGGACGGACCTACGAGCAGTACTTC	CASSSGGRTYEQYF
TRBD1	TRBV27	TRBJ1-2	.	TGTGCCAGCAGAATATCCGGGACAGCATTCTGGTATGGCTACACCTTC	CASRISGTAFWYGYTF
.	TRBV28	TRBJ1-6	once	TGTGCCAGCAGCTCTTTACAGGGCCTCAATTCACCCCTCCACTTT	CASSSLQGLNSPLHF
.	TRBV28	TRBJ2-7	.	TGTGCCAGCAGTCAGACCGGGATTTACTACGAGCAGTACTTC	CASSQTGIYYEQYF
TRBD1	TRBV6-5	TRBJ1-1	.	TGTGCCAGCAGTTACGGACGACAGGGTACCACTGAAGCTTTCTTT	CASSYGRQGTTEAFF
TRBD1	TRBV28	TRBJ1-5	.	TGTGCCACCTTAGACAGGGGAAATCAGCCCCAGCATTTT	CATLDRGNQPQHF